This is a list of T cell receptor beta chains from one sample in a study of blood T cell repertoires in COVID-19. The table came from immunoSEQ multiplex PCR; TCRdb's copy has only in-frame clones and leaves some out. The data show about 440,000 clones, with approximately 88% seen just once and around 12% held by the top ten. The material sequenced was peripheral blood. Receptors originate from a woman between 45 and 60 years old with COVID-19, enrolled during active disease. The conserved cysteine and the conserved F or W are not part of the CDR3 here. Not all rows give a size; the values are once, few, many and, for expanded clones, a class.

abundance,j_gene,v_gene,CDR3aa
NA,TRBJ1-4,TRBV3-1/TRBV3-2,ASSWRIRDEKLF
NA,TRBJ1-4,TRBV4-1,ASSQAFEGLNEKLF
NA,TRBJ2-3,TRBV7-8,ASSLFQGSTDTQY
NA,TRBJ2-3,TRBV6-5,ASSAQGANTQY
NA,TRBJ2-3,TRBV27,ASNQLAGVDTQY
NA,TRBJ1-5,TRBV3-1/TRBV3-2,ASSSTPLWPQH
NA,TRBJ1-3,TRBV28,ASSLRGSGNTIY
few,TRBJ1-2,TRBV11-3,ASSSDRGRGV
NA,TRBJ2-5,TRBV11-2,ASSLARGNVATQY
NA,TRBJ2-3,TRBV2,ASSVLTDTQY
NA,TRBJ1-2,TRBV7-9,ASSSSTSFYGYT
NA,TRBJ1-2,TRBV7-2,ASSPEVGINYGYT
once,TRBJ2-5,TRBV18,ASVRGLQETQY
NA,TRBJ1-1,TRBV30,AWTPQPNTEAF
NA,TRBJ2-2,TRBV19,ASRGLAGLSGELF
few,TRBJ1-5,TRBV2,ASTDGRGSRQPQH
few,TRBJ1-5,TRBV2,ASRTGPNQPQH
NA,TRBJ1-1,TRBV24-1,ATSGNRGTEAF
NA,TRBJ1-6,TRBV25-1,ASKVRTGDNSPLH
NA,TRBJ1-5,TRBV30,AWGGDSNQPQH
NA,TRBJ2-7,TRBV14,ASSQSGRGNAYEQY
many,TRBJ1-2,TRBV30,AWSTRTGTYGYT